This TCR beta chain is drawn from a study of blood T cell repertoires in COVID-19. At the level of the study: Sample material is recorded as cDNA or gDNA derived from T cells, B-cell-depleted T cells, or PBMCs.

This clone was counted a single time. Clones were read by immunoSEQ multiplex PCR, and TCRdb kept only the in-frame ones, dropping some. The table shows over 100,000 clones, with approximately 87% occurring only once. The CDR3 spans 15 residues. The germline gives CDR1 KGHSH, CDR2 LQKENI. V shed 6 bases and J shed 6 bases, with 18 bases lying between them. This sequence originates from a woman in her sixties or seventies with acute or convalescent COVID-19. The genes are TRBV18 and TRBJ2-1, with D possibly TRBD2 on 7 matching bases. Sequenced material: peripheral blood. CDR3 coding DNA: TGTGCCAGCTCTCCCTTAGGGGGGGTGCGCAATGAGCAGTTCTTC. The encoded protein is CASSPLGGVRNEQFF.